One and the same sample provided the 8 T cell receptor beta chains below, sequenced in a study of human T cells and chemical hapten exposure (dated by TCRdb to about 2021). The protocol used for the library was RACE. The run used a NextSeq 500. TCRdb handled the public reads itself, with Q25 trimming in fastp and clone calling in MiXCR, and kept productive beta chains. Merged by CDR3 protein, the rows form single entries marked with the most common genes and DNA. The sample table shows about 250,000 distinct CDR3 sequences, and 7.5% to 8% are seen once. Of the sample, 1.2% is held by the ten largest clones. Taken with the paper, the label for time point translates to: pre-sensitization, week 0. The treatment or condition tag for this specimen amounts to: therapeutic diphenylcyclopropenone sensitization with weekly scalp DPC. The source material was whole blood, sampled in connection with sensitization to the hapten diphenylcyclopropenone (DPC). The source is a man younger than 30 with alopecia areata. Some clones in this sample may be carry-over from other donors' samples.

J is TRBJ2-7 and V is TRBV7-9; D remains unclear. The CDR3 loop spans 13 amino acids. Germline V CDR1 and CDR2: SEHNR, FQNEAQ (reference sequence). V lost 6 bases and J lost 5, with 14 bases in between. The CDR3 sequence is CASSRTGSDEQYF. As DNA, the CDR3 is TGTGCCAGCAGTAGAACCGGTTCCGACGAGCAGTACTTC.

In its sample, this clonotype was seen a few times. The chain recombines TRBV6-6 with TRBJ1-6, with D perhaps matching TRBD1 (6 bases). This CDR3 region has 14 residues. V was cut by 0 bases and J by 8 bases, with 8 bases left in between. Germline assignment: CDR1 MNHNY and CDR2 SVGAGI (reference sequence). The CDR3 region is CASSYSGGDSPLHF. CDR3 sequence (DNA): TGTGCCAGCAGTTACTCTGGGGGCGATTCACCCCTCCACTTT.

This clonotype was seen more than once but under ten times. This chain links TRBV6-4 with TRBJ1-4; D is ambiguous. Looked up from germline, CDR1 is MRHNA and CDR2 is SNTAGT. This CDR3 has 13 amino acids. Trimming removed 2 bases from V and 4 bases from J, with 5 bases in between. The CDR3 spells CASSDRLNEKLFF. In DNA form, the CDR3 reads TGTGCCAGCAGTGACAGACTTAATGAAAAACTGTTTTTT.

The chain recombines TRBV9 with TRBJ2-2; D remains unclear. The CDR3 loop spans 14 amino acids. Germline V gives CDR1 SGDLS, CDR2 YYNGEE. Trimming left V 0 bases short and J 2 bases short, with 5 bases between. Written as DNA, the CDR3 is TGTGCCAGCAGCGTAGAATTAAACACCGGGGAGCTGTTTTTT. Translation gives CASSVELNTGELFF.

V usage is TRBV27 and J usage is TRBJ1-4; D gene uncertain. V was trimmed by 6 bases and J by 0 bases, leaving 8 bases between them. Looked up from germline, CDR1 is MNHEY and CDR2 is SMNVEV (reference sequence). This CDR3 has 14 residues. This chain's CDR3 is CASRGLSTNEKLFF. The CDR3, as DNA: TGTGCCAGCAGGGGTCTTTCAACTAATGAAAAACTGTTTTTT.

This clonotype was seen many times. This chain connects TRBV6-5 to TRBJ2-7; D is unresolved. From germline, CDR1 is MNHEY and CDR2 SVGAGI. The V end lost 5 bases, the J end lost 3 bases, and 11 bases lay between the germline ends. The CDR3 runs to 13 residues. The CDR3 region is CASSRTALYEQYF. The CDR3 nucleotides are TGTGCCAGCAGTAGGACGGCCCTCTACGAGCAGTACTTC.

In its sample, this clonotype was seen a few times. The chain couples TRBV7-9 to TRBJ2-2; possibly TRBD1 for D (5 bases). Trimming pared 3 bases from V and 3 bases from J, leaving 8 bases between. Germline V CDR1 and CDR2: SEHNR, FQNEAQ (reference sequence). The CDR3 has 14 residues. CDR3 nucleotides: TGTGCCAGCAGCTTGGACACCTACACCGGGGAGCTGTTTTTT. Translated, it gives CASSLDTYTGELFF.

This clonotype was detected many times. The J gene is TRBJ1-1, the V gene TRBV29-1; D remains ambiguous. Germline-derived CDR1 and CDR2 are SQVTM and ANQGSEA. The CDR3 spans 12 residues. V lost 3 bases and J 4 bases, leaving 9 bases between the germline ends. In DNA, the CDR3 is TGCAGCGTTGACAGAATGTTCACTGAAGCTTTCTTT. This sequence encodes CSVDRMFTEAFF. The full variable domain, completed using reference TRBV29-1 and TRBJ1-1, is SAVISQKPSRDICQRGTSLTIQCQVDSQVTMMFWYRQQPGQSLTLIATANQGSEATYESGFVIDKFPISRPNLTFSTLTVSNMSPEDSSIYLCSVDRMFTEAFFGQGTRLTVV.